Presented here are 7 T cell receptor beta chains from one specimen sequenced in a study of blood T cells in healthy people across ages. A second PCR of roughly 7 to 11 cycles used a sample-barcoded 5' primer and a J-beta primer mix. One entry per CDR3 protein, called by TCRdb with MiXCR from the 5' RACE reads. The sample has 850,000 to 1,000,000 distinct CDR3 sequences, around 48% seen once; the top ten hold about an eighth. The sample taken for sequencing was blood. The receptors originated from a man aged 30-40 years in good health.

A note on this clonotype: A much larger clone sits a single nucleotide away, making a read error possible. The CDR3 protein is CASSLTGVANEKPFF. The CDR3 DNA reads as TGTGCCAGCAGCTTGACAGGGGTTGCTAATGAAAAACCGTTTTTT. J is TRBJ1-4 and V is TRBV7-2, with 8 bases matching TRBD1. The CDR3 totals 15 residues. Per germline, CDR1 SGHTA and CDR2 FQGNSA.

V usage is TRBV20-1 and J usage is TRBJ2-4; D perhaps matches TRBD2 (8 bases). The better agreement between TRBJ2-7 and the DNA end casts doubt on the J call. CDR3 length equals 15 residues. The germline CDR1 and CDR2 sequences are DFQATT and SNEGSKA (reference sequence). The CDR3: CSAKPGGSGDYEQYF. CDR3 bases: TGCAGTGCGAAACCAGGGGGTAGCGGGGATTACGAGCAGTACTTC.

V usage is TRBV7-2 and J usage is TRBJ2-7; 10 positions match TRBD2. V dropped 6 bases and J dropped 6; count of bases not matched to a gene: 8. Germline CDR1 reads SGHTA; CDR2 reads FQGNSA. This CDR3 has 14 residues. The DNA for the CDR3 is TGTGCCAGCAGTCCAACTAGCGGGAACCGCGAGCAGTACTTC. As protein: CASSPTSGNREQYF.

This clonotype was counted only a few times. The DNA of the CDR3 is TGTGCCAGCAGCTTACTGGAGAGTGGGGATGGCTACACCTTC. Protein: CASSLLESGDGYTF. The V gene is TRBV7-9, the J gene TRBJ1-2; D is ambiguous. The germline V gene has CDR1 SEHNR and CDR2 FQNEAQ (reference sequence). The ends were cut back, 2 bases at V and 6 bases at J, with 13 bases in the middle. This CDR3 has 14 residues.

This clonotype was seen a few times. The chain combines TRBV4-2 with TRBJ2-7; TRBD2 aligns across 10 bases. The CDR3 is 16 amino acids. Per the germline V gene, CDR1 is LGHNA and CDR2 is YNFKEQ. V lost 3 bases to trimming and J lost 0 bases; unmatched junction nucleotides: 5. This chain's CDR3 is CASSQISGGNSYEQYF. The CDR3 bases are TGTGCCAGCAGCCAGATTAGCGGGGGGAACTCCTACGAGCAGTACTTC.

This clonotype was detected only a few times. V gene TRBV20-1 combines with J gene TRBJ2-5; D remains unclear. V lost 4 bases and J 3 bases, leaving 6 bases between the germline ends. The germline V gene has CDR1 DFQATT and CDR2 SNEGSKA (reference sequence). The CDR3 runs 11 residues. In DNA, the CDR3 is TGCAGTGCTATGTACGAAGAGACCCAGTACTTC. Encoded protein: CSAMYEETQYF.

The V gene is TRBV2, the J gene TRBJ2-5; 9 bases align to TRBD2. Germline CDR1 reads SNHLY; CDR2 reads FYNNEI. Trimming took 1 base from V and 1 from J; bases not matched to a gene: 10. CDR3 length equals 18 residues. CDR3 nucleotides: TGTGCCAGCAGTGAAGGCTTAGGGCTAGCGGGGCGCCAAGAGACCCAGTACTTC. Translating gives CASSEGLGLAGRQETQYF.